Reported below is one T cell receptor beta chain. What it binds is not known. At a deep level, the assay was run. Clones were read by immunoSEQ multiplex PCR, and TCRdb kept only the in-frame ones, dropping some. This sample has a few million clones, with 85% to 95% found just once. The sample is drawn from a study of shared clonotypes between healthy human individuals. The wider study: A few men and a couple of women, aged 18 to 49, were donors. General study results and limits: Large sequencing depth failed to make sorted-subset sequencing complete, rarefaction showed.

Looked up from germline, CDR1 is LNHDA and CDR2 is SQIVND (reference sequence). This CDR3 comprises 13 residues. V lost 8 bases and J lost 2, with 11 bases in between. The gene calls are TRBV19 and TRBJ2-3; D is undetermined. The sample was naive CD4+ T cells from PBMCs. Subset specified: CD45RA+ positively selected. The sequence derives from a young man in good health. Some clones in this sample may be carry-over from other donors' samples. The CDR3 region is CASQRPDTDTQYF. The CDR3 DNA reads TGTGCCAGTCAGCGTCCGGACACAGATACGCAGTATTTT. Together with reference TRBV19 and TRBJ2-3, the CDR3 gives the full variable domain: DGGITQSPKYLFRKEGQNVTLSCEQNLNHDAMYWYRQDPGQGLRLIYYSQIVNDFQKGDIAEGYSVSREKKESFPLTVTSAQKNPTAFYLCASQRPDTDTQYFGPGTRLTVL.